Included here is one T cell receptor (beta chain) sequence, with context. The CDR3 length is 14 residues. Germline lookup yields CDR1 SGHRS and CDR2 YFSETQ. V lost 2 bases and J lost 5, with 11 bases in between. The record originates from a study of blood T cell repertoires in COVID-19. The protocol was immunoSEQ multiplex PCR, while the TCRdb copy is restricted to in-frame clones and leaves out a portion. Here the sample spans under 140,000 clones, just over 75% being singletons. The V gene is TRBV5-1, the J gene TRBJ2-1, with D maybe TRBD1 (6 bases). This TCR came from a woman at least 80 years old with acute or convalescent COVID-19. Sequencing was carried out using peripheral blood. The CDR3 nucleotides are TGCGCCAGCAGCTTAGGGGGAGACCACAATGAGCAGTTCTTC. Its protein product is CASSLGGDHNEQFF.